The 26 T cell receptor beta chains reported below all come from one sample, sequenced in a study of OX40 agonist ivuxolimab in advanced cancers. The protocol was immunoSEQ multiplex PCR, while the TCRdb copy is restricted to in-frame clones and leaves out a portion. The sample has roughly 67,000 clones, nearly 90% seen once; the top ten hold 0.25% to 0.3%. The sequencing used CD4+ or CD8+ T cells sorted from blood, collected in a trial of the OX40 agonist ivuxolimab. The receptors stem from an adult with an advanced solid tumor such as melanoma, head and neck, liver or kidney cancer.

The chain uses TRBV7-2 and TRBJ2-1; D perhaps matches TRBD2 (6 bases). The CDR3 spans 14 residues. Trimming left V 9 bases short and J 5 bases short, with 17 bases between. The germline gives CDR1 SGHTA, CDR2 FQGNSA. CDR3 in DNA: TGTGCCAGTACCCTCGGGCGGGGAAACAATGAGCAGTTCTTC. Residues: CASTLGRGNNEQFF.

Comment on this clone: The sample contains more than one DNA sequence encoding this CDR3. The J gene is TRBJ2-3, the V gene TRBV18; no clear D. CDR1 is KGHSH, CDR2 LQKENI, per germline. Trimming took 3 bases from V and 0 from J, leaving 1 base between them. This CDR3 comprises 12 residues. CDR3 in amino acids: CASSPSTDTQYF. The CDR3 bases are TGTGCCAGCTCACCTAGCACAGATACGCAGTATTTT.

The chain has TRBV5-1 and TRBJ1-1, with D hard to call. The germline V gene has CDR1 SGHRS and CDR2 YFSETQ. Trimming pared 4 bases from V and 12 bases from J, leaving 22 bases between. CDR3 length: 14 residues. For the CDR3, the DNA is TGCGCCAGCAGCCCCCGAGGAGGAAGGTGGGAAACTTTCTTT. Protein product: CASSPRGGRWETFF.

The CDR3 nucleotides are TGTGCCAGCAGCCCGCAGGGGGGAGGCTATGGCTACACCTTC. Translation gives CASSPQGGGYGYTF. The J gene is TRBJ1-2, the V gene TRBV7-2; 7 bases are a match to TRBD1. The germline V gene has CDR1 SGHTA and CDR2 FQGNSA. J was trimmed by 4 bases and V by 5 bases; bases with no gene match: 7. The CDR3 is made up of 14 amino acids. Full variable domain (rest looked up from reference TRBV7-2 and TRBJ1-2): GAGVSQSPSNKVTEKGKDVELRCDPISGHTALYWYRQSLGQGLEFLIYFQGNSAPDKSGLPSDRFSAERTGGSVSTLTIQRTQQEDSAVYLCASSPQGGGYGYTFGSGTRLTVV.

The chain couples TRBV28 to TRBJ2-1; 7 nucleotides match TRBD2. CDR3 length: 13 residues. Unmatched junction bases numbered 4, after V lost 8 bases and J lost 3 bases. Germline CDR1 is MDHEN and CDR2 is SYDVKM. The CDR3 DNA reads as TGTGCCAGCCTCAGCGGGATCTACAATGAGCAGTTCTTC. This translates into CASLSGIYNEQFF.

This chain links TRBV4-2 with TRBJ1-1; TRBD1 is a possible D gene (6 bases). Trimming took 0 bases from V and 8 from J, leaving 19 bases between them. Germline CDR1 is LGHNA and CDR2 is YNFKEQ. The CDR3 is 16 amino acids. The CDR3 region has the DNA TGTGCCAGCAGCCAAGATGAGGACAGTTTTTGGGCCGAAGCTTTCTTT. Protein product: CASSQDEDSFWAEAFF.

V usage is TRBV18 and J usage is TRBJ2-5; D gene uncertain. The CDR3 loop spans 10 amino acids. The V end lost 6 bases, the J end lost 1 base, and 0 bases lay between the germline ends. Germline lookup yields CDR1 KGHSH and CDR2 LQKENI. CDR3 sequence (DNA): TGTGCCAGCTCCCAAGAGACCCAGTACTTC. Its protein is CASSQETQYF.

This chain's CDR3 is CATMTGTYGYTF. The CDR3 region has the DNA TGTGCCACTATGACAGGGACCTATGGCTACACCTTC. The rearrangement joins TRBV19 to TRBJ1-2; 7 bases are a match to TRBD1. In germline, CDR1 is LNHDA, CDR2 SQIVND (reference sequence). There are 12 residues in the CDR3. Trimming at V came to 10 bases and at J to 4 bases, leaving 6 bases not matched to a gene.

The chain carries TRBV18 and TRBJ1-1; D is undetermined. The CDR3 is 16 residues long. Trimming pared 3 bases from V and 2 bases from J, leaving 16 bases between. Germline-derived CDR1 and CDR2 are KGHSH and LQKENI. CDR3 DNA: TGTGCCAGCTCACCCAGCAGAGACGGTTCTAACACTGAAGCTTTCTTT. Its protein is CASSPSRDGSNTEAFF.

This clone was picked up a small number of times. This chain uses TRBV10-3 with TRBJ1-2; 7 bases line up with TRBD1. The V and J ends lost 6 bases and 0 bases, in that order; junction bases with no gene match: 10. CDR3 size: 16 residues. CDR1 is ENHRY and CDR2 is SYGVKD in the germline V gene. CDR3 DNA: TGTGCCATCAGAAAGACGACAGGGACAGCTAACTATGGCTACACCTTC. Its protein product is CAIRKTTGTANYGYTF.

This clone was picked up one time. This chain joins TRBV5-1 and TRBJ2-1; D is tentatively TRBD1 or TRBD2 (7 bases each). V lost 4 bases to trimming and J lost 0 bases, with 11 bases between them. CDR3 length: 15 residues. Germline CDR1 and CDR2: SGHRS and YFSETQ. This chain's CDR3 is CASSQGGSSYNEQFF. CDR3 sequence (DNA): TGCGCCAGCAGCCAGGGGGGGAGCTCCTACAATGAGCAGTTCTTC.

The rearrangement joins TRBV27 to TRBJ2-7; D possibly corresponds to TRBD1 (8 bases). Trimming cost V 4 bases and J 3 bases, with 13 bases left between them. This CDR3 contains 14 residues. CDR1 is MNHEY, CDR2 SMNVEV, per germline (reference sequence). CDR3 sequence reads: CASSWTGRDYEQYF. CDR3 bases: TGTGCCAGCAGTTGGACAGGGAGGGACTACGAGCAGTACTTC.

V and J are TRBV7-2 and TRBJ1-1; D ambiguous. The V gene lost 2 bases and the J gene lost 1 base, with 5 bases spanning the gap. Per the germline V gene, CDR1 is SGHTA and CDR2 is FQGNSA. The CDR3 spans 13 residues. The CDR3 bases are TGTGCCAGCAGCTTATTTGCGAACACTGAAGCTTTCTTT. This encodes CASSLFANTEAFF.

The chain couples TRBV5-1 to TRBJ2-3; 7 nucleotides line up with TRBD1. The V gene end was trimmed by 4 bases and the J gene end by 2 bases; junction bases not matched to a gene: 10. The CDR3 sequence is 16 residues long. CDR1 and CDR2 from the germline V gene are SGHRS and YFSETQ. CDR3 loop: CASSETSGQPTDTQYF. The CDR3 DNA is TGCGCCAGCAGCGAAACCTCGGGACAGCCCACAGATACGCAGTATTTT. The whole variable domain, remainder taken from reference TRBV5-1 and TRBJ2-3, is KAGVTQTPRYLIKTRGQQVTLSCSPISGHRSVSWYQQTPGQGLQFLFEYFSETQRNKGNFPGRFSGRQFSNSRSEMNVSTLELGDSALYLCASSETSGQPTDTQYFGPGTRLTVL.

The chain employs TRBV11-2 and TRBJ2-5; no clear D. Trimming left V 2 bases short and J 5 bases short, with 9 bases between. Germline V gives CDR1 SGHAT, CDR2 FQNNGV. CDR3 length: 13 amino acids. CDR3 sequence: CASSLSERETQYF. DNA of the CDR3: TGTGCCAGCAGCTTATCGGAACGTGAGACCCAGTACTTC.

The V call is TRBV27, the J call TRBJ2-7, with TRBD1 matching 8 bases. V lost 6 bases and J lost 0; bases outside the gene matches: 10. Germline V lookup: CDR1 MNHEY, CDR2 SMNVEV (reference sequence). The CDR3 covers 16 residues. The CDR3 reads CASSLNGQGASYEQYF. The CDR3 nucleotides read TGTGCCAGCAGCCTAAATGGGCAGGGGGCCTCCTACGAGCAGTACTTC.

The chain links TRBV28 to TRBJ2-1; D is unclear. Germline V lookup: CDR1 MDHEN, CDR2 SYDVKM. CDR3 length: 16 residues. Deletions cut 5 bases from V and 7 bases from J, with 21 bases between. Here the CDR3 DNA reads TGTGCCAGCAGTCCCCCAAGTAGCACGGGTGGGAATGAGCAGTTCTTC. This sequence encodes CASSPPSSTGGNEQFF.

This clone was detected only once. The chain has TRBV7-9 and TRBJ2-3; 9 nucleotides agree with TRBD2. CDR3 size: 18 residues. Germline V gives CDR1 SEHNR, CDR2 FQNEAQ (reference sequence). V shed 0 bases and J 0 bases; nucleotides not matched to a gene: 7. For the CDR3, the DNA is TGTGCCAGCAGCTTAGCTAGCGGGAGTGGATCTAGCACAGATACGCAGTATTTT. This codes for CASSLASGSGSSTDTQYF.

This clone was detected once. The J gene is TRBJ1-2, the V gene TRBV6-1, with 7 bases aligning to TRBD1. Germline CDR1 reads MNHNS; CDR2 reads SASEGT. The CDR3 contains 14 residues. The V segment lost 5 bases and the J segment 2 bases; nucleotides outside the gene matches: 5. CDR3 sequence: CASSFRGENYGYTF. CDR3 DNA sequence: TGTGCCAGCAGTTTCAGGGGGGAGAACTATGGCTACACCTTC.

This rearrangement joins TRBV7-2 to TRBJ1-1; 8 bases map to TRBD1. Germline CDR1 is SGHTA and CDR2 is FQGNSA. The CDR3 runs to 12 residues. The V gene end was trimmed by 4 bases and the J gene end by 11 bases; junction bases not matched to a gene: 6. The CDR3 here is CASSSRTGSAFF. The CDR3 bases are TGTGCCAGCAGCTCGCGGACAGGGTCGGCTTTCTTT.

J is TRBJ1-5 and V is TRBV27, with TRBD1 as a possible D gene (5 bases). Between the trimmed V and J ends, which lost 5 bases and 1 base, there was a span of 27 bases. The CDR3 has 20 residues. Germline lookup yields CDR1 MNHEY and CDR2 SMNVEV (reference sequence). The CDR3: CASSPSLGGNGEGSNQPQHF. CDR3 DNA sequence: TGTGCCAGCAGTCCCTCCCTCGGGGGGAACGGTGAGGGAAGCAATCAGCCCCAGCATTTT.

This rearrangement joins TRBV28 to TRBJ1-1; D is possibly TRBD1 (5 bases). The CDR3 totals 12 residues. CDR1 is MDHEN and CDR2 is SYDVKM in the germline V gene. Trimming left V 7 bases short and J 11 bases short, with 17 bases between. This chain's CDR3 is CASMLGAGSAFF. DNA for the CDR3: TGTGCCAGCATGTTAGGGGCGGGTAGTGCTTTCTTT.

The rearrangement uses TRBV2 and TRBJ2-6; 9 bases line up with TRBD1. Germline CDR1 is SNHLY and CDR2 is FYNNEI. The CDR3 sequence is 18 residues long. Trimming removed 5 bases from V and 4 bases from J; junction bases left unmatched: 12. CDR3 nucleotide sequence: TGTGCCAGCAGTTACTTTAGGACAGGGGTCTACGGGGCCAACGTCCTGACTTTC. It encodes CASSYFRTGVYGANVLTF.

CDR3 bases: TGCGCCAGCAGGGGACTAGAAGATGAGCAGTTCTTC. Its protein product is CASRGLEDEQFF. The V gene is TRBV10-1, the J gene TRBJ2-1, with 8 bases fitting TRBD2. V trimming: 6 bases; J trimming: 8 bases; junction bases outside the gene matches: 3. CDR1 is WNHNN, CDR2 SYGVQD, per germline (reference sequence). The CDR3 runs 12 residues.

This clone was counted a single time. The genes are TRBV19 and TRBJ2-7; D could derive from TRBD1 or TRBD2 (6 bases each). V was cut by 2 bases and J by 3 bases, with 11 bases left in between. CDR3 length equals 14 residues. The germline V gene has CDR1 LNHDA and CDR2 SQIVND (reference sequence). The CDR3 protein is CASSITGGGYEQYF. The DNA for the CDR3 is TGTGCCAGTAGTATAACTGGAGGGGGCTACGAGCAGTACTTC.

In this sample, this clone turned up once. The rearrangement uses TRBV19 and TRBJ1-5; the match to TRBD1 covers 9 bases. The CDR3 runs 14 residues. The germline gives CDR1 LNHDA, CDR2 SQIVND (reference sequence). The V gene end was trimmed by 6 bases and the J gene end by 6 bases; junction bases not matched to a gene: 6. As DNA, the CDR3 is TGTGCCAGTAGCACAGGGGGCTGGAGTCAGCCCCAGCATTTT. Encoded protein: CASSTGGWSQPQHF.